This T cell receptor (beta chain) was recovered during a study of T cell changes during pregnancy in multiple sclerosis. CDR1 and CDR2 from the germline V gene are SGHRS and YFSETQ. The length of the CDR3 is 15 residues. V was clipped by 5 bases and J by 0 bases; unmatched bases: 5. Assay: immunoSEQ multiplex PCR; the TCRdb copy retains only in-frame clones and omits some. The top ten clones hold 0.39% of a sample with around 34,000 clones, about 94% of them seen once. The gene calls are TRBV5-1 and TRBJ2-7; 10 nucleotides match TRBD2. This clonotype was obtained from a female donor with multiple sclerosis, enrolled in a pregnancy study. The starting material was CD4+ T cells from peripheral blood mononuclear cells, obtained in the second trimester of pregnancy. The CDR3 nucleotides read TGCGCCAGCAGTCGAGCGGGGGGGATCTCCTACGAGCAGTACTTC. Residues: CASSRAGGISYEQYF.